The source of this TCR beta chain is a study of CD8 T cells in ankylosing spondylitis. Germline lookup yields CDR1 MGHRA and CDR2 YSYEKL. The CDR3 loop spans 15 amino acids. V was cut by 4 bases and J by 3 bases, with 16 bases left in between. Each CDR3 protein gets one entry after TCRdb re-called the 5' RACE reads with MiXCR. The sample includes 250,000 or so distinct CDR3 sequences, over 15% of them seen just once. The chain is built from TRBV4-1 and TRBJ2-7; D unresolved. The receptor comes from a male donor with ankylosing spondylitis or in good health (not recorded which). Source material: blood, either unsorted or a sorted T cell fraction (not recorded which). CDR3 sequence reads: CASSPHPTFSYEQYF. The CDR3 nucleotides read TGCGCCAGCAGCCCCCACCCGACCTTCAGCTACGAGCAGTACTTC.